The next 20 T cell receptor beta chains were all read from a single sample in a study of OX40 agonist ivuxolimab in advanced cancers. TCRdb's copy holds only in-frame clones and misses some; the assay was immunoSEQ multiplex PCR. This table holds thousands of clones, roughly three fifths found once. Material: CD4+ or CD8+ T cells sorted from blood, obtained in a trial of the OX40 agonist ivuxolimab. The origin of the receptors is an adult with an advanced solid tumor such as melanoma, head and neck, liver or kidney cancer.

For the CDR3, the DNA is TGTGCCAGCAGCGATCTAGCGGGAGGTTACAATGAGCAGTTCTTC. As protein: CASSDLAGGYNEQFF. V usage is TRBV7-6 and J usage is TRBJ2-1; 11 bases are shared with TRBD2. Germline loops: CDR1 SGHVS, CDR2 FNYEAQ. This CDR3 spans 15 amino acids. V dropped 5 bases and J dropped 4; count of bases not matched to a gene: 4.

This clone is categorized as large (0.1 to 1%). V usage is TRBV5-6 and J usage is TRBJ2-7; maybe TRBD1 (6 bases). The CDR3 consists of 15 residues. V lost 5 bases to trimming and J lost 3 bases, with 18 bases between them. Per germline, CDR1 SGHDT and CDR2 YYEEEE. In nucleotides, the CDR3 is TGTGCCAGCAGACTCACAGGGCTGGAGGACTACGAGCAGTACTTC. It yields the protein CASRLTGLEDYEQYF.

In its sample, this clone is medium-sized (0.01 to 0.1%). The rearrangement joins TRBV5-4 to TRBJ2-7; TRBD2 matches 12 bases. The CDR3 is made up of 15 amino acids. Germline V gene lookup returns CDR1 SGHNT and CDR2 YYREEE (reference sequence). Trimming took 4 bases from V and 5 from J; bases not matched to a gene: 7. CDR3 sequence (DNA): TGTGCCAGCAGCAGTACTAGCGGGGGGACCGACGAGCAGTACTTC. It codes for CASSSTSGGTDEQYF. The full variable domain, in which reference TRBV5-4 and TRBJ2-7 provide the parts outside the CDR3, is ETGVTQSPTHLIKTRGQQVTLRCSSQSGHNTVSWYQQALGQGPQFIFQYYREEENGRGNFPPRFSGLQFPNYSSELNVNALELDDSALYLCASSSTSGGTDEQYFGPGTRLTVT.

CDR3 bases: TGTGCCAGCAGCTTAGTAGGGAACTCCTACGAGCAGTACTTC. This codes for CASSLVGNSYEQYF. The chain links TRBV7-6 to TRBJ2-7, with no clear D. Trimming removed 1 base at V and 0 bases at J, with 7 bases between. Germline V gives CDR1 SGHVS, CDR2 FNYEAQ. CDR3 length: 14 amino acids.

This clone has just a few counts. At one boundary the junction diverges from the germline segment, which might be a read error. For the CDR3, the DNA is TGTGCCAGCTCCCCACTAGCGGGAGGGTACGAGCAGTACTTC. Translation: CASSPLAGGYEQYF. The chain is built from TRBV18 and TRBJ2-7; 13 nucleotides agree with TRBD2. Germline-derived CDR1 and CDR2 are KGHSH and LQKENI. The CDR3 spans 14 residues.

The chain employs TRBV7-9 and TRBJ1-6; no definite D call. Trimming left V 1 base short and J 5 bases short, with 6 bases between. The CDR3 covers 14 residues. Per germline, CDR1 SEHNR and CDR2 FQNEAQ (reference sequence). Written as DNA, the CDR3 is TGTGCCAGCAGCTTAGTCCTCGATAATTCACCCCTCCACTTT. Its translation: CASSLVLDNSPLHF.

CDR3 sequence: CASSPTARIWDYGYTF. Here the CDR3 DNA reads TGTGCCAGCTCACCCACCGCAAGGATTTGGGACTATGGCTACACCTTC. The J gene is TRBJ1-2, the V gene TRBV18; D is uncertain. The V and J ends lost 3 bases and 3 bases respectively, with 17 bases between them. CDR1 is KGHSH and CDR2 is LQKENI in the germline V gene. The CDR3 has 16 amino acids. Combining the CDR3 with reference TRBV18 and TRBJ1-2 gives the whole variable domain NAGVMQNPRHLVRRRGQEARLRCSPMKGHSHVYWYRQLPEEGLKFMVYLQKENIIDESGMPKERFSAEFPKEGPSILRIQQVVRGDSAAYFCASSPTARIWDYGYTFGSGTRLTVV.

The sample holds a few counts of this clone. The CDR3 DNA is TGTGCCAGCAGTCCCCGTGGAACTTATAGCAATCAGCCCCAGCATTTT. This translates into CASSPRGTYSNQPQHF. The chain uses TRBV28 and TRBJ1-5, with unresolved D. Trimming cost V 5 bases and J 0 bases, with 14 bases left between them. Germline loops: CDR1 MDHEN, CDR2 SYDVKM. This CDR3 spans 16 amino acids. The full variable domain, its missing parts supplied by reference TRBV28 and TRBJ1-5, is DVKVTQSSRYLVKRTGEKVFLECVQDMDHENMFWYRQDPGLGLRLIYFSYDVKMKEKGDIPEGYSVSREKKERFSLILESASTNQTSMYLCASSPRGTYSNQPQHFGDGTRLSIL.

The V gene is TRBV6-6, the J gene TRBJ2-3; 7 bases fit TRBD2. The CDR3 loop spans 16 amino acids. Per germline, CDR1 MNHNY and CDR2 SVGAGI (reference sequence). With 0 bases clipped from V and 0 bases from J, the junction kept 3 bases outside the gene matches. CDR3: CASSYSLSGSTDTQYF. CDR3 bases: TGTGCCAGCAGTTACTCCCTTAGCGGGAGCACAGATACGCAGTATTTT.

The rearrangement joins TRBV7-3 to TRBJ2-2; D is uncertain. Looked up from germline, CDR1 is SGHTA and CDR2 is FQGTGA. This CDR3 spans 13 amino acids. Trimming took 4 bases from V and 2 from J, leaving 5 bases between them. CDR3 residues: CASSSTNTGELFF. CDR3 coding DNA: TGTGCCAGCAGCTCCACCAACACCGGGGAGCTGTTTTTT.

This chain connects TRBV6-1 to TRBJ1-1; 8 nucleotides align to TRBD1. Germline V gene lookup returns CDR1 MNHNS and CDR2 SASEGT. Unmatched junction bases numbered 5, after V lost 3 bases and J lost 5 bases. This CDR3 comprises 14 residues. In nucleotides, the CDR3 is TGTGCCAGCAGTGACACAGGGGGGAGGACTGAAGCTTTCTTT. It yields the protein CASSDTGGRTEAFF.

V is TRBV6-1 and J is TRBJ1-4, with D unresolved. The CDR3 totals 18 residues. Germline V gives CDR1 MNHNS, CDR2 SASEGT. The V and J ends lost 2 bases and 2 bases respectively, with 18 bases between them. Written as DNA, the CDR3 is TGTGCCAGCAGTGAATATGTTATCGGGCTGACGACTAATGAAAAACTGTTTTTT. This codes for CASSEYVIGLTTNEKLFF.

CDR3 bases: TGTGCCAGCAGCTTAGTAGAGGGGGCGAACACTGAAGCTTTCTTT. Its protein product is CASSLVEGANTEAFF. The chain carries TRBV7-9 and TRBJ1-1, with 7 bases aligning to TRBD1. The length of the CDR3 is 15 residues. Germline CDR1 reads SEHNR; CDR2 reads FQNEAQ (reference sequence). Unmatched junction bases numbered 3, after V lost 1 base and J lost 1 base.

This clone was counted between two and nine times. The chain has TRBV4-1 and TRBJ1-2; 8 bases agree with TRBD1. Unmatched junction bases numbered 3, after V lost 0 bases and J lost 3 bases. The CDR3 loop spans 15 amino acids. The germline CDR1 and CDR2 sequences are MGHRA and YSYEKL. The CDR3 protein is CASSQDQGAYYGYTF. The CDR3 nucleotides read TGCGCCAGCAGCCAAGATCAGGGGGCGTACTATGGCTACACCTTC.

The rearrangement links TRBV5-6 to TRBJ2-5, with D hard to call. CDR3 length equals 15 residues. V shed 1 base and J shed 0 bases, with 10 bases lying between them. Germline V lookup: CDR1 SGHDT, CDR2 YYEEEE. The CDR3 DNA reads TGTGCCAGCAGCTTGCGGGCAGATTACCAAGAGACCCAGTACTTC. Protein product: CASSLRADYQETQYF.

This chain links TRBV5-5 with TRBJ2-7; no definite D call. V lost 2 bases, J lost 3 bases, and 12 bases lay in between. This CDR3 has 14 residues. Germline assignment: CDR1 SGHKS and CDR2 YYEKEE (reference sequence). This chain's CDR3 is CASSFGPVSYEQYF. The CDR3 region has the DNA TGTGCCAGCAGCTTTGGGCCGGTGAGCTACGAGCAGTACTTC.

V is TRBV5-1 and J is TRBJ2-7; 7 positions match TRBD1. The V gene end was trimmed by 2 bases and the J gene end by 2 bases; junction bases not matched to a gene: 10. In germline, CDR1 is SGHRS, CDR2 YFSETQ. This CDR3 region has 16 residues. CDR3: CASSLSGTEMTYEQYF. CDR3 in DNA: TGCGCCAGCAGCTTATCCGGGACAGAGATGACCTACGAGCAGTACTTC.

This clone was seen more than once but under ten times. V and J are TRBV7-9 and TRBJ1-2, with D uncertain. V was shortened by 1 base and J by 7 bases, with 7 bases between the two germline ends. Germline V CDR1 and CDR2: SEHNR, FQNEAQ (reference sequence). The CDR3 covers 12 residues. CDR3 loop: CASSLGAFGYTF. Written as DNA, the CDR3 is TGTGCCAGCAGCTTAGGAGCGTTTGGCTACACCTTC.

There are a few counts of this clone. The V and J genes are TRBV4-1 and TRBJ1-1; D not certain. This CDR3 is 13 amino acids long. The V gene lost 4 bases and the J gene lost 4 bases, with 10 bases spanning the gap. Germline CDR1 and CDR2: MGHRA and YSYEKL. This CDR3 reads CASSPGRSTEAFF. CDR3 coding DNA: TGCGCCAGCAGCCCCGGGAGGAGCACTGAAGCTTTCTTT.

The gene calls are TRBV6-5 and TRBJ2-1; TRBD2 matches 8 bases. The CDR3 runs 15 residues. V trimming: 5 bases; J trimming: 0 bases; junction bases outside the gene matches: 3. Per germline, CDR1 MNHEY and CDR2 SVGAGI. This chain's CDR3 is CASSLGRASYNEQFF. The CDR3 nucleotides read TGTGCCAGCAGTCTCGGGAGGGCCTCCTACAATGAGCAGTTCTTC.